The clone carrying this T cell receptor beta chain was recorded only once. What it binds is not known. The sample originates from a study of cytomegalovirus exposure and HLA in healthy donors. The study's findings and limits: When the data were analyzed later, several of the most significant clusters appeared to be linked to common viral pathogens.

This CDR3 spans 15 amino acids. Trimming cost V 1 base and J 2 bases, with 12 bases left between them. The germline CDR1 and CDR2 sequences are SGHNT and YYREEE (reference sequence). The PCR contained 60 Vbeta and 13 Jbeta primers. Repertoires were generated with immunoSEQ multiplex PCR, while TCRdb's copy carries only in-frame clones and drops some. This table holds approximately 160,000 clones, over 70% found once. The V gene is TRBV5-4, the J gene TRBJ1-2; D is perhaps TRBD1 (6 bases). Sequenced input: PBMCs. The source of this sequence is a woman aged 45-65 years in good health and CMV-seropositive. This chain's CDR3 is CASSLQGRGNYGYTF. The DNA for the CDR3 is TGTGCCAGCAGCTTGCAGGGGCGAGGAAACTATGGCTACACCTTC.